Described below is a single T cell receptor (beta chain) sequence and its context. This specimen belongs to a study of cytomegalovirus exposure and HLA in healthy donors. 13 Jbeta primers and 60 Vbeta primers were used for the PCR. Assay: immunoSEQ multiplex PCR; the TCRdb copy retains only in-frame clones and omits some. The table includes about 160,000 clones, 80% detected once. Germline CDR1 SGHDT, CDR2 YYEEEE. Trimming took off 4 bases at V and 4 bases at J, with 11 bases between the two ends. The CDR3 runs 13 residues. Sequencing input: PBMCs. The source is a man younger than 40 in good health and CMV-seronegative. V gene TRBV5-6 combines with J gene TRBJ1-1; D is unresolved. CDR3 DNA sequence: TGTGCCAGCAGCGTAAGGGAGAGCACTGAAGCTTTCTTT. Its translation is CASSVRESTEAFF.